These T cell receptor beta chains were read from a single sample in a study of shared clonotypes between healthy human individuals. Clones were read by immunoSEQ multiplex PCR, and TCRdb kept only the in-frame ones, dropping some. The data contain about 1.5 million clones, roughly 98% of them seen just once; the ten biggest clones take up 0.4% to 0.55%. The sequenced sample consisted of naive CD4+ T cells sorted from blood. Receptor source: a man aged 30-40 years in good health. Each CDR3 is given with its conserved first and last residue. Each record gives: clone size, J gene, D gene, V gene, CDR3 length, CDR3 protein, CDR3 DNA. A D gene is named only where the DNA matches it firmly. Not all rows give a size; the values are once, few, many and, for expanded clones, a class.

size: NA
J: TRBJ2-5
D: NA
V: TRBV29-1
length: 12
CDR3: CSAKEGHGTQYF
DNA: TGCAGCGCAAAGGAGGGCCACGGGACCCAGTACTTC

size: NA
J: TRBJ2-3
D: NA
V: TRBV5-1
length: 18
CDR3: CASSPTRSSREGTDTQYF
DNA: TGCGCCAGCAGCCCCACCAGATCGTCGAGGGAGGGCACAGATACGCAGTATTTT

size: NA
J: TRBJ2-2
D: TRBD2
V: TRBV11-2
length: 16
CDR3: CASRRLAGGPSGELFF
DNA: TGTGCCAGCAGGCGACTAGCGGGAGGGCCGAGCGGGGAGCTGTTTTTT

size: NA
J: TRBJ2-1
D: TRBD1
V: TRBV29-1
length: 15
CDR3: CSVEKHRGPDNEQFF
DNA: TGCAGCGTTGAGAAACACAGGGGGCCCGACAATGAGCAGTTCTTC

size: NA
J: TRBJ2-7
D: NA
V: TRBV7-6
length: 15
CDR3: CASSPGGRGSYEQYF
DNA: TGTGCCAGCAGCCCTGGGGGCCGGGGATCCTACGAGCAGTACTTC

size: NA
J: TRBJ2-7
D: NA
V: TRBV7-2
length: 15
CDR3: CASSLVSMSSYEQYF
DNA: TGTGCCAGCAGCTTAGTAAGTATGAGCTCCTACGAGCAGTACTTC

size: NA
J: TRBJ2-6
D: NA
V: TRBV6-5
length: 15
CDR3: CASSRRVSGANVLTF
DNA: TGTGCCAGCAGTCGAAGGGTCTCCGGGGCCAACGTCCTGACTTTC

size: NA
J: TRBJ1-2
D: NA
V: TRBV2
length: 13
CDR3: CASIQGKGHGYTF
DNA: TGTGCCAGCATCCAGGGGAAGGGACATGGCTACACCTTC

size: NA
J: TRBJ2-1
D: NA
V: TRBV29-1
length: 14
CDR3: CSVGAASSYNEQFF
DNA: TGCAGCGTTGGAGCGGCCAGCTCCTACAATGAGCAGTTCTTC

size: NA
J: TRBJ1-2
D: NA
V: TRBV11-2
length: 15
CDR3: CASRQHGTPMTGYTF
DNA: TGTGCCAGCAGACAACATGGTACACCTATGACTGGCTACACCTTC

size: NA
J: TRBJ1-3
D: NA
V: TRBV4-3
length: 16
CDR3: CASSQHPGLPENTIYF
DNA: TGCGCCAGCAGCCAACACCCAGGGTTGCCCGAAAACACCATATATTTT

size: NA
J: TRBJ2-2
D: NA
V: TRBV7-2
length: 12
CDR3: CASSLAGGELFF
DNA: TGTGCCAGCAGCTTAGCGGGCGGGGAGCTGTTTTTT

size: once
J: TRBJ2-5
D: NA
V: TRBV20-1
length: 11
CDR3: CSARTGPLSYF
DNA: TGCAGTGCTAGGACAGGACCCCTTTCGTACTTC

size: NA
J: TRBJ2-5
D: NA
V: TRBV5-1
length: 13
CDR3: CASSLDPVETQYF
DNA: TGCGCCAGCAGTCTCGATCCTGTGGAGACCCAGTACTTC

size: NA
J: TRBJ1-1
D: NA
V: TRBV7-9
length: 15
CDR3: CASSPAGYVNTEAFF
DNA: TGTGCCAGCAGCCCGGCGGGGTACGTGAACACTGAAGCTTTCTTT

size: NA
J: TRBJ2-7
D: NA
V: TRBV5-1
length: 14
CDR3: CASSPLRRGYEQYF
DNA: TGCGCCAGCAGCCCCCTCAGACGGGGCTACGAGCAGTACTTC

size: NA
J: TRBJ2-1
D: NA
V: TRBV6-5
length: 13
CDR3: CASSWRIANEQFF
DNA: TGTGCCAGCAGTTGGAGGATTGCGAATGAGCAGTTCTTC

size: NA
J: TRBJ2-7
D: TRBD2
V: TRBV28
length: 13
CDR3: CASSPSGSYEQYF
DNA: TGTGCCAGCAGTCCTAGCGGGAGTTACGAGCAGTACTTC